These T cell receptor beta chains were read from a single sample in a study of tumor and adjacent non-tumor tissue in lung cancer. TCRdb re-called the multiplex PCR reads with MiXCR, one entry per CDR3 protein. The sample contains more than 85,000 distinct CDR3 sequences, about 80% of which appear only once. The sequenced sample consisted of lung tumor tissue. The receptors here all came from a man between 65 and 85 years old with non-small cell lung cancer. The conserved cysteine and the conserved F or W are not part of the CDR3 here. D genes are given only for firm matches. Rows may omit the clone size; those that give it use once, few, many or a size class.

CDR3 protein: ASSQDAVGSNEQF
V gene: TRBV4-3
D gene: NA
clone size: NA
J gene: TRBJ2-1

CDR3 protein: VSSLPHSINEAF
V gene: TRBV5-6
D gene: NA
clone size: NA
J gene: TRBJ1-1

CDR3 protein: ASSRDAHSKQPQH
V gene: TRBV4-2
D gene: NA
clone size: NA
J gene: TRBJ1-5

CDR3 protein: TSRRDTDTLNIQY
V gene: TRBV5-4
D gene: NA
clone size: NA
J gene: TRBJ2-4

CDR3 protein: ASSYFPNGRAGTGELF
V gene: TRBV6-2/TRBV6-3
D gene: TRBD2
clone size: NA
J gene: TRBJ2-2

CDR3 protein: ASSVRGINTETF
V gene: TRBV6-1
D gene: NA
clone size: once
J gene: TRBJ1-1

CDR3 protein: SARASGSGEQF
V gene: TRBV20-1
D gene: TRBD2
clone size: NA
J gene: TRBJ2-1

CDR3 protein: ASTLRTRSTGELF
V gene: TRBV28
D gene: NA
clone size: NA
J gene: TRBJ2-2

CDR3 protein: ASSFRTGDFAAF
V gene: TRBV5-1
D gene: TRBD1
clone size: once
J gene: TRBJ1-1

CDR3 protein: ASGLDVRNPSYGQY
V gene: TRBV11-3
D gene: NA
clone size: few
J gene: TRBJ2-7

CDR3 protein: RADLAGGIGELF
V gene: TRBV29-1
D gene: TRBD2
clone size: NA
J gene: TRBJ2-2

CDR3 protein: ASSSGLGNTYELF
V gene: TRBV6-2/TRBV6-3
D gene: TRBD2
clone size: NA
J gene: TRBJ2-1

CDR3 protein: ACSLQYLSYEQY
V gene: TRBV5-5
D gene: NA
clone size: NA
J gene: TRBJ2-7

CDR3 protein: ASSLLTGFDYGYT
V gene: TRBV12-3/TRBV12-4
D gene: TRBD1
clone size: NA
J gene: TRBJ1-2

CDR3 protein: ASTLISRLAGRASTDTQY
V gene: TRBV11-2
D gene: TRBD2
clone size: NA
J gene: TRBJ2-3

CDR3 protein: ASNFIGRDEQY
V gene: TRBV12-3/TRBV12-4
D gene: NA
clone size: NA
J gene: TRBJ2-7

CDR3 protein: ASSYFRGEREHTQY
V gene: TRBV6-2/TRBV6-3
D gene: NA
clone size: NA
J gene: TRBJ2-3

CDR3 protein: SVIPYQSSVEDGHT
V gene: TRBV29-1
D gene: NA
clone size: NA
J gene: TRBJ1-2

CDR3 protein: VSTQGVREGYT
V gene: TRBV6-5
D gene: TRBD1
clone size: NA
J gene: TRBJ1-2

CDR3 protein: ASSSPGPAGEQF
V gene: TRBV27
D gene: NA
clone size: NA
J gene: TRBJ2-1

CDR3 protein: ASRTGTGQEYDQY
V gene: TRBV10-2
D gene: TRBD1
clone size: NA
J gene: TRBJ2-7

CDR3 protein: ATSEPQVYATNDKLF
V gene: TRBV24-1
D gene: NA
clone size: NA
J gene: TRBJ1-4

CDR3 protein: GAERRKASYGYT
V gene: TRBV29-1
D gene: NA
clone size: NA
J gene: TRBJ1-2

CDR3 protein: ASSGLTGNQPQH
V gene: TRBV2
D gene: NA
clone size: NA
J gene: TRBJ1-5

CDR3 protein: SVEGVGQGNGELF
V gene: TRBV29-1
D gene: TRBD1
clone size: many
J gene: TRBJ2-2

CDR3 protein: ASRTGTGSVTEAF
V gene: TRBV6-5
D gene: TRBD1
clone size: NA
J gene: TRBJ1-1

CDR3 protein: AGSFTDRQETQY
V gene: TRBV12-3/TRBV12-4
D gene: NA
clone size: NA
J gene: TRBJ2-5

CDR3 protein: ASSSTAHLGADTQY
V gene: TRBV6-5
D gene: NA
clone size: NA
J gene: TRBJ2-3

CDR3 protein: ASSQQTGANNEQF
V gene: TRBV4-3
D gene: NA
clone size: NA
J gene: TRBJ2-1